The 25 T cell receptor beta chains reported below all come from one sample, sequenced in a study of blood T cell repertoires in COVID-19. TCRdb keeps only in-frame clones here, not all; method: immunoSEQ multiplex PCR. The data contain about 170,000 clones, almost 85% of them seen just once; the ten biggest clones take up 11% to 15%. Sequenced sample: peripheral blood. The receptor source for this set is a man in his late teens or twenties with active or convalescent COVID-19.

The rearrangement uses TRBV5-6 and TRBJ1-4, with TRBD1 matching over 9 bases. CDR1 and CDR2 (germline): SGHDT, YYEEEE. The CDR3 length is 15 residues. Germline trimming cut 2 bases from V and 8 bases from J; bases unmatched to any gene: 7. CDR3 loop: CASSLLRGTGEKLFF. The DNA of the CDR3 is TGTGCCAGCAGCTTACTCCGGGGGACAGGGGAAAAACTGTTTTTT.

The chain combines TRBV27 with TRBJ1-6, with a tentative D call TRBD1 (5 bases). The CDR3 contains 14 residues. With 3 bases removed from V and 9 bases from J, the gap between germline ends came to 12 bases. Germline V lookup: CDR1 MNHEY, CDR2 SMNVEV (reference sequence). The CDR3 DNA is TGTGCCAGCAGTTTGGAGGGGTTACGTTCACCCCTCCACTTT. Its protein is CASSLEGLRSPLHF.

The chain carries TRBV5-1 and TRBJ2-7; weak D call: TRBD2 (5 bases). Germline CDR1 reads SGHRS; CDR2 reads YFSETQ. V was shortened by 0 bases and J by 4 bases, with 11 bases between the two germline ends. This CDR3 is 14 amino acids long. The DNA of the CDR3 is TGCGCCAGCAGCTTGGGAGGGTCGGGTTACGAGCAGTACTTC. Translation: CASSLGGSGYEQYF.

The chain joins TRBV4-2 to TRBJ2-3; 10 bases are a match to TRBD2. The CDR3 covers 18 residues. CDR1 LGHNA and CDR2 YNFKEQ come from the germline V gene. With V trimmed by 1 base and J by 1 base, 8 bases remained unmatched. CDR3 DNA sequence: TGTGCCAGCAGCCAAGCCTCCTCCCTAGCGGGGGGCACAGATACGCAGTATTTT. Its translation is CASSQASSLAGGTDTQYF.

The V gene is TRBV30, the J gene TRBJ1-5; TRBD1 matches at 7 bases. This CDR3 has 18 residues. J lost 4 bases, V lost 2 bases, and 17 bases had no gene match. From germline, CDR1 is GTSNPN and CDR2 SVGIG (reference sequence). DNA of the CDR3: TGTGCCTGGAGTAGGCCTGCTTTAATTCAGGGGGAAAATCAGCCCCAGCATTTT. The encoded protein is CAWSRPALIQGENQPQHF.

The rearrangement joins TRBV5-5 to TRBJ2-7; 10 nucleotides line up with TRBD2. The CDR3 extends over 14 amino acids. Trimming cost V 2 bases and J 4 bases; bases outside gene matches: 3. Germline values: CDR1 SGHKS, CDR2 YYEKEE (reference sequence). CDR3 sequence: CASSFSGGSYEQYF. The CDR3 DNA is TGTGCCAGCAGCTTTAGCGGGGGGTCGTACGAGCAGTACTTC.

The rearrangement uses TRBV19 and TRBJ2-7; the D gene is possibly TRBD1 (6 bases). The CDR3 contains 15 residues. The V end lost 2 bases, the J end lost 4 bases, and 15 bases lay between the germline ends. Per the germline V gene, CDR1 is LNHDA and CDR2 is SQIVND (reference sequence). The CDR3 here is CASSITGGSWYEQYF. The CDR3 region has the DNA TGTGCCAGTAGTATAACTGGGGGCAGTTGGTACGAGCAGTACTTC.

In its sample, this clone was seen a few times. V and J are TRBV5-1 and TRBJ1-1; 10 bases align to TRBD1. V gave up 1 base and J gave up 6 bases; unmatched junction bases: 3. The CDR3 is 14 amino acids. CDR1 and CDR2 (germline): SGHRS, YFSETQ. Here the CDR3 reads CASSLRQGASEAFF. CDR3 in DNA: TGCGCCAGCAGCTTGAGACAGGGGGCTTCTGAAGCTTTCTTT.

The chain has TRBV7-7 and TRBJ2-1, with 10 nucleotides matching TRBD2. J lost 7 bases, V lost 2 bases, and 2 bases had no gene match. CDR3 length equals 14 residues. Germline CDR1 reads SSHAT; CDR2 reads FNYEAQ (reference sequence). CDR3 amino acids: CASSLLAGGNEQFF. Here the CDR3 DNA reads TGTGCCAGCAGCTTATTAGCGGGGGGAAATGAGCAGTTCTTC.

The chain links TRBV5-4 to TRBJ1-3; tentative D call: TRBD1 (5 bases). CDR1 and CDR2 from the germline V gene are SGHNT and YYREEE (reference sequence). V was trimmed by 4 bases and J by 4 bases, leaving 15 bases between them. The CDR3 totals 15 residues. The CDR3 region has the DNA TGTGCCAGCAGCCCGCGGAAGGGGTCCGGAAACACCATATATTTT. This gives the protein CASSPRKGSGNTIYF.

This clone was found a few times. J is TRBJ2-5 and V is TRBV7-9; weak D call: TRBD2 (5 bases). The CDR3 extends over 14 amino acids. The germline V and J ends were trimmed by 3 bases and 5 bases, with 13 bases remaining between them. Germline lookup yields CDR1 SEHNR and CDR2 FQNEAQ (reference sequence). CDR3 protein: CASSFDEGFETQYF. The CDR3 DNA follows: TGTGCCAGCAGCTTTGATGAGGGCTTTGAGACCCAGTACTTC.

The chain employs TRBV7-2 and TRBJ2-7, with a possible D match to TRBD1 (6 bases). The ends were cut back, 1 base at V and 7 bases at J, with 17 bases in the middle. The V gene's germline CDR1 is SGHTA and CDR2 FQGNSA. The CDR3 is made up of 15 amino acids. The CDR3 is CASSLEGQNLYEQYF. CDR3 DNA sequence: TGTGCCAGCAGCTTAGAAGGACAGAACCTTTATGAGCAGTACTTC.

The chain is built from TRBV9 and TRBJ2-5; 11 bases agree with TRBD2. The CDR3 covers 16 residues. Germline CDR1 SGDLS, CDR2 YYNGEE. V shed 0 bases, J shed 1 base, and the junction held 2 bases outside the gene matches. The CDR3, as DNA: TGTGCCAGCAGCGTAGGACTAGCGGGGCCCCAAGAGACCCAGTACTTC. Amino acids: CASSVGLAGPQETQYF.

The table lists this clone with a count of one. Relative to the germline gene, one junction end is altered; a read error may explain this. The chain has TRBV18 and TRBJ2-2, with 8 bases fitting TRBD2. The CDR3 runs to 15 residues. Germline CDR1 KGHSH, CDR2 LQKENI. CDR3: CASAPVAGNTGELFF. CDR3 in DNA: TGTGCCAGCGCACCAGTAGCGGGAAACACCGGGGAGCTGTTTTTT.

The chain's CDR3 is CASSFGQRETQYF. The CDR3 DNA reads TGTGCCAGCAGCTTCGGACAGCGGGAGACCCAGTACTTC. This rearrangement joins TRBV11-3 to TRBJ2-5; possible D gene TRBD1, 6 bases. Per the germline V gene, CDR1 is SGHNT and CDR2 is YENEEA. This CDR3 is 13 amino acids long. The V gene lost 3 bases and the J gene lost 5 bases, with 10 bases spanning the gap. Using reference TRBV11-3 and TRBJ2-5 for the parts outside the CDR3, the full variable domain is EAGVVQSPRYKIIEKKQPVAFWCNPISGHNTLYWYLQNLGQGPELLIRYENEEAVDDSQLPKDRFSAERLKGVDSTLKIQPAELGDSAVYLCASSFGQRETQYFGPGTRLLVL.

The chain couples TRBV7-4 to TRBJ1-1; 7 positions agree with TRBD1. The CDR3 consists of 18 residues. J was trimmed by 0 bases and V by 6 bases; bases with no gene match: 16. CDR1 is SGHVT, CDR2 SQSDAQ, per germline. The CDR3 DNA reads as TGTGCCAGCAGATCCGGGACAGCACCAAACGAGATGAACACTGAAGCTTTCTTT. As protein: CASRSGTAPNEMNTEAFF.

CDR3 loop: CASSPHRQGKGYGYTF. CDR3 sequence (DNA): TGTGCCAGCAGTCCACATCGACAGGGGAAAGGGTATGGCTACACCTTC. The genes are TRBV28 and TRBJ1-2; 8 bases are shared with TRBD1. Germline values: CDR1 MDHEN, CDR2 SYDVKM. V gave up 5 bases and J gave up 5 bases; unmatched junction bases: 13. The CDR3 is 16 amino acids.

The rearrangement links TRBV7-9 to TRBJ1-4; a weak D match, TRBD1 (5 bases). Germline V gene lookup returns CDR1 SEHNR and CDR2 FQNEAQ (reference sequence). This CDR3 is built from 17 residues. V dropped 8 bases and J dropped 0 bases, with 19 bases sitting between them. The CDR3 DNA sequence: TGTGCCAGCGCGGTGGGAACTGGGGCCCCAACTAATGAAAAACTGTTTTTT. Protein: CASAVGTGAPTNEKLFF.

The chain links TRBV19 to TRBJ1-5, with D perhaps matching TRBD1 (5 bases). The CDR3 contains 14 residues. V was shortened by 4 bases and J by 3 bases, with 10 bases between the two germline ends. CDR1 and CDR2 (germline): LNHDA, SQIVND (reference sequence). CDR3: CASSSQGFNQPQHF. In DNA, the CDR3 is TGTGCCAGTAGTAGCCAGGGTTTCAATCAGCCCCAGCATTTT. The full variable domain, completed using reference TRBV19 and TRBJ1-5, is DGGITQSPKYLFRKEGQNVTLSCEQNLNHDAMYWYRQDPGQGLRLIYYSQIVNDFQKGDIAEGYSVSREKKESFPLTVTSAQKNPTAFYLCASSSQGFNQPQHFGDGTRLSIL.

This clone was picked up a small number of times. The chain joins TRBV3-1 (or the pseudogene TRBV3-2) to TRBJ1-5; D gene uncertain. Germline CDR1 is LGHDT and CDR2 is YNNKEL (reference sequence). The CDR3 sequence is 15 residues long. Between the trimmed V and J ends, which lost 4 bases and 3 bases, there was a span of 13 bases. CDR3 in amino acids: CASSPGSIFNQPQHF. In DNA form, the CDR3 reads TGTGCCAGCAGCCCAGGCAGTATATTCAATCAGCCCCAGCATTTT.

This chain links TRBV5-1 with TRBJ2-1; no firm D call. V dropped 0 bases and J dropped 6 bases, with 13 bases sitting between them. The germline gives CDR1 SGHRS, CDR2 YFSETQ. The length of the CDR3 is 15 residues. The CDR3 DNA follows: TGCGCCAGCAGCTTGGTGGTCGGATCTAGCAATGAGCAGTTCTTC. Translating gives CASSLVVGSSNEQFF.

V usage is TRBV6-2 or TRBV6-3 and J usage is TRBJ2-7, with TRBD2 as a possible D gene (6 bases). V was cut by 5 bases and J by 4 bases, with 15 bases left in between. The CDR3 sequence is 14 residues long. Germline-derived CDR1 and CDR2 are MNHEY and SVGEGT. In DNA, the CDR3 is TGTGCCAGCAGTGATGGGGGGTATAGGTACGAGCAGTACTTC. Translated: CASSDGGYRYEQYF.

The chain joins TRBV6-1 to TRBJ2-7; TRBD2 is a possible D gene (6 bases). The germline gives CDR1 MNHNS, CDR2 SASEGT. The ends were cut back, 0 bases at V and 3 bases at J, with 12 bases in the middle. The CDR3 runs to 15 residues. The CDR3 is CASSEAGTPIYEQYF. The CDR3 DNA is TGTGCCAGCAGTGAAGCAGGGACTCCTATCTACGAGCAGTACTTC.

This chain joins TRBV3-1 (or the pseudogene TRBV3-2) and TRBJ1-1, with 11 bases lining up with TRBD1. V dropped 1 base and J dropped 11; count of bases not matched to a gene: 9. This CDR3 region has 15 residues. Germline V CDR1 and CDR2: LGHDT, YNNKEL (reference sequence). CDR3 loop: CASSQGLDRGQRAFF. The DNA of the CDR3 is TGTGCCAGCAGCCAAGGTCTGGACAGGGGGCAGCGGGCTTTCTTT.

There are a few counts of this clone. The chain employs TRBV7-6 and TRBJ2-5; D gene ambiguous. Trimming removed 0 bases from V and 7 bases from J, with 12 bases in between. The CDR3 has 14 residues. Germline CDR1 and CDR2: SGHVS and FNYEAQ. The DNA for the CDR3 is TGTGCCAGCAGCTTAGCGGGCCAGTTCGGGACCCAGTACTTC. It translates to CASSLAGQFGTQYF.